This T cell receptor (beta chain) is drawn from a study of T cells in Graves' hyperthyroidism and ophthalmopathy. Germline V gene sequence: CDR1 SNHLY, CDR2 FYNNEI. Trimming removed 8 bases at V and 8 bases at J, with 21 bases between. CDR3 length: 14 amino acids. Amplification of TCR beta CDR3 regions was performed using RNA transcripts as template. When the TCR CDR3 underwent first-round RT-PCR, the HTBI primer set was used. From the multiplex PCR reads, TCRdb called clonotypes with MiXCR, one entry per CDR3 protein. The sample contains some 550,000 distinct CDR3 sequences, about 20% of which appear only once. This clonotype was picked up many times.

The V gene is TRBV2, the J gene TRBJ1-2; D gene ambiguous. This receptor was obtained from a man younger than 35 with Graves' hyperthyroidism. Sequencing was done on a sample of blood. The CDR3 region is CASHLELPLSGYTF. CDR3 in DNA: TGTGCCAGCCACCTTGAGTTACCACTTTCAGGCTACACCTTC.